These 7 T cell receptor beta chains were sequenced from one sample in a study of T-cell memory formation after mild COVID-19 (dated by TCRdb to 2020 to 2022). The library was generated by 5' RACE. Sequencing instrument: Illumina NovaSeq 6000. TCRdb reanalyzed the raw reads on its own, using fastp at Q25 for trimming and MiXCR for clone calling, and kept in-frame beta chains. CDR3 protein sequences are deduplicated, and each keeps its most common genes and DNA. The sample profile shows roughly 150,000 distinct CDR3 sequences; about 14% of them were found once. 13% to 15% of the sample belongs to the ten largest clones. Sequenced sample: PBMCs or a T cell subset sorted from them (not recorded which). These receptors all stem from an adult woman who had mild COVID-19 (a few samples of this study predate the infection). The sample titles of this study are shuffled in the database, so cell type and time point are left out; the donor was told from shared clones.

This clonotype came up a few times. The chain couples TRBV5-5 to TRBJ2-5; a weak D match, TRBD1 (7 bases). The CDR3 spans 15 residues. V was pared by 0 bases and J by 4 bases, with 13 bases between. Germline V lookup: CDR1 SGHKS, CDR2 YYEKEE (reference sequence). For the CDR3, the DNA is TGTGCCAGCAGCTTGGGTCCCCAGGGGGGAGAGACCCAGTACTTC. It codes for CASSLGPQGGETQYF.

The V and J genes are TRBV20-1 and TRBJ2-5, with 10 positions matching TRBD2. Trimming took 6 bases from V and 3 from J; bases not matched to a gene: 7. The CDR3 is made up of 14 amino acids. Germline V CDR1 and CDR2: DFQATT, SNEGSKA (reference sequence). The CDR3 region is CSAQRGGSEETQYF. DNA of the CDR3: TGCAGTGCCCAGCGGGGGGGGTCAGAAGAGACCCAGTACTTC.

A few counts support this clonotype. CDR3 residues: CASSLAPLGTLRGPYGYTF. CDR3 coding DNA: TGTGCCAGCAGCTTGGCGCCCCTGGGGACCCTCCGGGGCCCTTATGGCTACACCTTC. This rearrangement joins TRBV5-4 to TRBJ1-2; possibly TRBD1 for D (5 bases). V was pared by 0 bases and J by 5 bases, with 26 bases between. The CDR3 is made up of 19 amino acids. CDR1 SGHNT and CDR2 YYREEE come from the germline V gene (reference sequence).

The gene calls are TRBV7-6 and TRBJ1-5; D call uncertain. The germline V gene has CDR1 SGHVS and CDR2 FNYEAQ. The CDR3 runs 13 residues. Trimming took 5 bases from V and 6 from J, leaving 11 bases between them. The CDR3: CASSPADGQPQHF. The DNA for the CDR3 is TGTGCCAGCAGCCCAGCCGATGGTCAGCCCCAGCATTTT. Variable domain in full (rest from reference TRBV7-6 and TRBJ1-5): GAGVSQSPRYKVTKRGQDVALRCDPISGHVSLYWYRQALGQGPEFLTYFNYEAQQDKSGLPNDRFSAERPEGSISTLTIQRTEQRDSAMYRCASSPADGQPQHFGDGTRLSIL.

This clonotype appeared a few times. The chain combines TRBV7-2 with TRBJ2-1, with unresolved D. The germline V gene has CDR1 SGHTA and CDR2 FQGNSA. Trimming left V 1 base short and J 0 bases short, with 10 bases between. This CDR3 spans 16 amino acids. The CDR3: CASSLGGGPSYNEQFF. In DNA form, the CDR3 reads TGTGCCAGCAGCTTAGGAGGCGGACCCTCCTACAATGAGCAGTTCTTC.

V usage is TRBV3-1 and J usage is TRBJ1-2; D is ambiguous. Germline CDR1 is LGHDT and CDR2 is YNNKEL (reference sequence). V was trimmed by 1 base and J by 3 bases, leaving 6 bases between them. The CDR3 totals 13 residues. The CDR3 reads CASSQAPDYGYTF. For the CDR3, the DNA is TGTGCCAGCAGCCAAGCTCCGGACTATGGCTACACCTTC.

This sequence joins TRBV2 and TRBJ2-3; D could derive from TRBD1 or TRBD2 (7 bases each). This CDR3 is 16 amino acids long. Deletions cut 4 bases from V and 8 bases from J, with 22 bases between. The germline gives CDR1 SNHLY, CDR2 FYNNEI. The DNA for the CDR3 is TGTGCCAGCAGTGGGGGGGGACAGACGCGCAGGGGTACGCAGTATTTT. Amino acid sequence: CASSGGGQTRRGTQYF.